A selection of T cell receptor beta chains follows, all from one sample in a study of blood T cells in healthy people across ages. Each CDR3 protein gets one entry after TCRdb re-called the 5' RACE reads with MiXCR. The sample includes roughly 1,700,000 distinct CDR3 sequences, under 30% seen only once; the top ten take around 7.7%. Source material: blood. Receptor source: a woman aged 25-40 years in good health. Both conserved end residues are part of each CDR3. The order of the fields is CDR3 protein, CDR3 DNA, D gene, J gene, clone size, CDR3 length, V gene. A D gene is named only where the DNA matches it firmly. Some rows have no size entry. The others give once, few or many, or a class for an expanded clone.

CDR3: CASSSRSGNPYEQYF
DNA: TGTGCCAGCAGTTCCCGTAGCGGGAATCCCTACGAGCAGTACTTC
D: TRBD2
J: TRBJ2-7
size: many
length: 15
V: TRBV12-3/TRBV12-4

CDR3: CSAGGVGTGERFF
DNA: TGCAGTGCTGGGGGGGTAGGGACCGGGGAGCGGTTTTTT
D: TRBD2
J: TRBJ2-2
size: NA
length: 13
V: TRBV20-1

CDR3: CASSWTSPLYGYTF
DNA: TGTGCCAGCAGCTGGACATCCCCCCTCTATGGCTACACCTTC
D: NA
J: TRBJ1-2
size: NA
length: 14
V: TRBV3-1

CDR3: CASSLPGPADEQYF
DNA: TGTGCCAGCAGTTTACCGGGCCCAGCGGACGAGCAGTACTTC
D: NA
J: TRBJ2-7
size: many
length: 14
V: TRBV12-3/TRBV12-4

CDR3: CASSSNGAQNTEAFF
DNA: TGCGCCAGCAGCTCGAACGGGGCCCAGAACACTGAAGCTTTCTTT
D: NA
J: TRBJ1-1
size: NA
length: 15
V: TRBV5-1

CDR3: CSARDLHYEQYF
DNA: TGCAGTGCTAGGGACTTACACTACGAGCAGTACTTC
D: NA
J: TRBJ2-7
size: few
length: 12
V: TRBV20-1

CDR3: CASSVGAGPYEQYF
DNA: TGTGCCAGCAGCGTAGGGGCGGGCCCCTACGAGCAGTACTTC
D: NA
J: TRBJ2-7
size: many
length: 14
V: TRBV9

CDR3: CASSRTSGASYEQYF
DNA: TGTGCCAGCAGCCGTACTAGCGGGGCGTCCTACGAGCAGTACTTC
D: TRBD2
J: TRBJ2-7
size: many
length: 15
V: TRBV7-8

CDR3: CASSGNRNTEAFF
DNA: TGTGCCAGCTCAGGGAACCGGAACACTGAAGCTTTCTTT
D: NA
J: TRBJ1-1
size: NA
length: 13
V: TRBV18

CDR3: CASSSLGTEETQYF
DNA: TGTGCCAGCAGCTCCCTTGGAACGGAAGAGACCCAGTACTTC
D: NA
J: TRBJ2-5
size: many
length: 14
V: TRBV9

CDR3: CASSRAGQGDEQYF
DNA: TGTGCCAGCAGTCGCGCGGGACAGGGTGACGAGCAGTACTTC
D: TRBD1
J: TRBJ2-7
size: many
length: 14
V: TRBV2

CDR3: CASSSWLEQYF
DNA: TGTGCCAGCAGCTCGTGGTTGGAGCAGTACTTC
D: NA
J: TRBJ2-7
size: NA
length: 11
V: TRBV11-2

CDR3: CASSLQGAVTGELFF
DNA: TGTGCCAGCAGTTTGCAGGGGGCGGTCACCGGGGAGCTGTTTTTT
D: TRBD1
J: TRBJ2-2
size: few
length: 15
V: TRBV12-3/TRBV12-4

CDR3: CASSWGGGRETQYF
DNA: TGTGCCAGCAGCTGGGGTGGTGGCAGGGAGACCCAGTACTTC
D: NA
J: TRBJ2-5
size: many
length: 14
V: TRBV7-2

CDR3: CASSYVKREWTYNEQFF
DNA: TGTGCCAGCAGTTACGTCAAGCGGGAGTGGACCTACAATGAGCAGTTCTTC
D: TRBD2
J: TRBJ2-1
size: NA
length: 17
V: TRBV6-6

CDR3: CASSYPDRKGYTF
DNA: TGTGCCAGCAGTTACCCTGACAGGAAAGGCTACACCTTC
D: NA
J: TRBJ1-2
size: few
length: 13
V: TRBV6-5

CDR3: CSARAAGENGYTF
DNA: TGCAGTGCTAGAGCCGCGGGGGAGAACGGCTACACCTTC
D: NA
J: TRBJ1-2
size: NA
length: 13
V: TRBV20-1

CDR3: CASSQHGSFLGYTF
DNA: TGTGCCAGCAGTCAACACGGTTCTTTTCTTGGCTACACCTTC
D: NA
J: TRBJ1-2
size: few
length: 14
V: TRBV25-1

CDR3: CARSTQGAEQFF
DNA: TGTGCCAGGAGTACCCAGGGGGCGGAGCAGTTCTTC
D: TRBD1
J: TRBJ2-1
size: NA
length: 12
V: TRBV19

CDR3: CSAKIAYNEQYF
DNA: TGCAGTGCGAAAATTGCTTACAATGAGCAGTACTTC
D: NA
J: TRBJ2-7
size: NA
length: 12
V: TRBV20-1

CDR3: CASSLGAGAGEQYF
DNA: TGTGCCAGCAGCTTAGGGGCGGGAGCGGGGGAGCAGTACTTC
D: TRBD2
J: TRBJ2-7
size: many
length: 14
V: TRBV7-2

CDR3: CASSIRDSTDTQYF
DNA: TGCGCCAGCAGTATTAGGGACTCCACAGATACGCAGTATTTT
D: NA
J: TRBJ2-3
size: NA
length: 14
V: TRBV5-1

CDR3: CASSPTFSGELFF
DNA: TGTGCCAGCAGCCCAACTTTCTCCGGGGAGCTGTTTTTT
D: NA
J: TRBJ2-2
size: NA
length: 13
V: TRBV11-2

CDR3: CSVARGSSYNEQYF
DNA: TGCAGCGTTGCCCGGGGGAGCTCCTACAATGAGCAGTACTTC
D: NA
J: TRBJ2-7
size: NA
length: 14
V: TRBV29-1

CDR3: CASSFYNRGGETQYF
DNA: TGCGCCAGCAGCTTCTACAACAGGGGAGGCGAGACCCAGTACTTC
D: NA
J: TRBJ2-5
size: NA
length: 15
V: TRBV5-1

CDR3: CASSLGAGADEQFF
DNA: TGCGCCAGCAGCTTGGGAGCAGGGGCGGATGAGCAGTTCTTC
D: NA
J: TRBJ2-1
size: NA
length: 14
V: TRBV5-1

CDR3: CASSFEVRGAQPQHF
DNA: TGTGCCAGCAGCTTCGAGGTGCGGGGGGCCCAGCCCCAGCATTTT
D: NA
J: TRBJ1-5
size: NA
length: 15
V: TRBV7-2

CDR3: CASSSVTGGAGELFF
DNA: TGTGCCAGCAGTTCCGTTACAGGGGGGGCCGGGGAGCTGTTTTTT
D: NA
J: TRBJ2-2
size: many
length: 15
V: TRBV12-3/TRBV12-4

CDR3: CASSQEPSSEQYF
DNA: TGCGCCAGCAGCCAAGAGCCATCTTCCGAGCAGTACTTC
D: NA
J: TRBJ2-7
size: many
length: 13
V: TRBV4-1

CDR3: CSVEGGWTDLQETQYF
DNA: TGCAGCGTTGAAGGGGGCTGGACAGATCTCCAAGAGACCCAGTACTTC
D: NA
J: TRBJ2-5
size: many
length: 16
V: TRBV29-1

CDR3: CSASPTGQPNTEAFF
DNA: TGCAGTGCTAGTCCTACAGGGCAGCCTAACACTGAAGCTTTCTTT
D: NA
J: TRBJ1-1
size: NA
length: 15
V: TRBV20-1

CDR3: CRAGLTDTQYF
DNA: TGCAGAGCGGGCCTCACAGATACGCAGTATTTT
D: NA
J: TRBJ2-3
size: few
length: 11
V: TRBV20-1

CDR3: CASSQGQEYTGELFF
DNA: TGTGCCAGCAGCCAAGGTCAGGAATACACCGGGGAGCTGTTTTTT
D: NA
J: TRBJ2-2
size: NA
length: 15
V: TRBV3-1

CDR3: CSARGPGQGVEKLFF
DNA: TGCAGTGCTAGAGGGCCCGGACAGGGAGTTGAAAAACTGTTTTTT
D: TRBD1
J: TRBJ1-4
size: few
length: 15
V: TRBV20-1

CDR3: CASRRAALNEQFF
DNA: TGTGCCAGTAGGAGGGCCGCTCTCAATGAGCAGTTCTTC
D: NA
J: TRBJ2-1
size: many
length: 13
V: TRBV12-3/TRBV12-4

CDR3: CSASAGLLSYTF
DNA: TGCAGTGCTAGTGCAGGGCTTTTGAGCTACACCTTC
D: NA
J: TRBJ1-2
size: many
length: 12
V: TRBV20-1

CDR3: CASSQVWGADYEQYF
DNA: TGCGCCAGCAGCCAAGTTTGGGGGGCGGACTACGAGCAGTACTTC
D: NA
J: TRBJ2-7
size: NA
length: 15
V: TRBV4-3

CDR3: CASSLGTANGYEQYF
DNA: TGTGCCAGCAGCTTAGGTACCGCGAACGGGTACGAGCAGTACTTC
D: NA
J: TRBJ2-7
size: NA
length: 15
V: TRBV7-2

CDR3: CASRAGTATYNEQFF
DNA: TGTGCCAGCAGGGCCGGGACCGCCACCTACAATGAGCAGTTCTTC
D: NA
J: TRBJ2-1
size: NA
length: 15
V: TRBV25-1

CDR3: CSPRDRAWDIQYF
DNA: TGCAGCCCCCGGGACAGGGCGTGGGACATTCAGTACTTC
D: TRBD1
J: TRBJ2-4
size: many
length: 13
V: TRBV29-1

CDR3: CAITWEVNTGELFF
DNA: TGTGCCATCACTTGGGAGGTCAACACCGGGGAGCTGTTTTTT
D: NA
J: TRBJ2-2
size: NA
length: 14
V: TRBV10-3

CDR3: CASSKYREAKNIQYF
DNA: TGTGCCAGCAGTAAATACAGGGAAGCCAAAAACATTCAGTACTTC
D: NA
J: TRBJ2-4
size: NA
length: 15
V: TRBV27

CDR3: CASSQYSGARGYTF
DNA: TGCGCCAGCAGCCAGTATTCAGGGGCGAGAGGCTACACCTTC
D: NA
J: TRBJ1-2
size: few
length: 14
V: TRBV4-1

CDR3: CSAPSQGTEKLFF
DNA: TGCAGTGCGCCTAGTCAGGGGACGGAAAAACTGTTTTTT
D: NA
J: TRBJ1-4
size: NA
length: 13
V: TRBV20-1

CDR3: CASRGIWNQPQHF
DNA: TGTGCCAGCAGGGGAATTTGGAATCAGCCCCAGCATTTT
D: NA
J: TRBJ1-5
size: once
length: 13
V: TRBV6-2/TRBV6-3

CDR3: CASSLPSGGISYEQYF
DNA: TGTGCCAGCAGCTTACCTAGCGGGGGGATCTCCTACGAGCAGTACTTC
D: TRBD2
J: TRBJ2-7
size: few
length: 16
V: TRBV11-2

CDR3: CASNPTDAGTGKFTF
DNA: TGCGCCAGCAACCCAACCGATGCCGGGACAGGGAAATTCACCTTC
D: TRBD1
J: TRBJ1-2
size: few
length: 15
V: TRBV5-1

CDR3: CARQSVANYGYTF
DNA: TGTGCCAGGCAATCAGTAGCTAACTATGGCTACACCTTC
D: NA
J: TRBJ1-2
size: few
length: 13
V: TRBV2

CDR3: CASSAHSGRQFF
DNA: TGTGCCAGCAGTGCCCATAGCGGGAGGCAGTTCTTC
D: TRBD2
J: TRBJ2-1
size: once
length: 12
V: TRBV27

CDR3: CASRTTSYETQYF
DNA: TGTGCCAGCCGCACGACTAGTTATGAGACCCAGTACTTC
D: NA
J: TRBJ2-5
size: NA
length: 13
V: TRBV2

CDR3: CASGLLGNTEAFF
DNA: TGTGCCAGCGGACTCCTGGGGAACACTGAAGCTTTCTTT
D: NA
J: TRBJ1-1
size: few
length: 13
V: TRBV7-3

CDR3: CSVKLGANKYNEQFF
DNA: TGCAGCGTTAAGTTGGGGGCGAATAAGTACAATGAGCAGTTCTTC
D: NA
J: TRBJ2-1
size: many
length: 15
V: TRBV29-1

CDR3: CASNPGGGEVHEQFF
DNA: TGTGCCAGCAATCCTGGGGGGGGGGAAGTCCATGAGCAGTTCTTC
D: TRBD2
J: TRBJ2-1
size: NA
length: 15
V: TRBV12-3/TRBV12-4

CDR3: CASSQLAGGQETQYF
DNA: TGTGCCAGCAGTCAGCTAGCGGGGGGGCAAGAGACCCAGTACTTC
D: TRBD2
J: TRBJ2-5
size: many
length: 15
V: TRBV27

CDR3: CSVAPTRQVLGDTF
DNA: TGCAGCGTTGCCCCAACCCGACAGGTCCTGGGGGACACCTTC
D: NA
J: TRBJ1-2
size: NA
length: 14
V: TRBV29-1

CDR3: CASGSDRVTRQPQHF
DNA: TGTGCTAGTGGTTCGGACAGGGTAACCCGACAGCCCCAGCATTTT
D: TRBD1
J: TRBJ1-5
size: NA
length: 15
V: TRBV12-5

CDR3: CASSSYGMAEQYF
DNA: TGTGCCAGCAGTTCGTATGGGATGGCCGAGCAGTACTTC
D: NA
J: TRBJ2-7
size: few
length: 13
V: TRBV2

CDR3: CASSHRQGIYNEQFF
DNA: TGCGCCAGCAGCCATAGACAGGGGATTTACAATGAGCAGTTCTTC
D: TRBD1
J: TRBJ2-1
size: NA
length: 15
V: TRBV5-1

CDR3: CATSRDRIHGYTF
DNA: TGTGCCACCAGCAGAGACAGGATCCATGGCTACACCTTC
D: NA
J: TRBJ1-2
size: NA
length: 13
V: TRBV15

CDR3: CASSSGRQGSEKLFF
DNA: TGTGCCAGCAGCTCTGGCCGACAGGGTAGTGAAAAACTGTTTTTT
D: TRBD1
J: TRBJ1-4
size: NA
length: 15
V: TRBV11-2